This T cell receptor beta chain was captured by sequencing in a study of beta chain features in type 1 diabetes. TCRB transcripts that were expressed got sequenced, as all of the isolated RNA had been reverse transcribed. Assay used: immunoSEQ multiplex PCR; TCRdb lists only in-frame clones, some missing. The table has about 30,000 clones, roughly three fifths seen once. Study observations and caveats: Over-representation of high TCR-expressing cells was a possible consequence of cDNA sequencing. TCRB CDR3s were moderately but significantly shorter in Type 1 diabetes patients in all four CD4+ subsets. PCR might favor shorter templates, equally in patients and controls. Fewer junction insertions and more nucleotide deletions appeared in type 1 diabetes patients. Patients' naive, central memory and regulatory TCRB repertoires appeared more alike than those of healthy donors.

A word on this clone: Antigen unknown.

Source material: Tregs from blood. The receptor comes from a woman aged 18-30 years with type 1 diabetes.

The CDR3 region has the DNA TGTGCCAGCAGTAACCGAGGACAGACCTACGAGCAGTACGTC. Amino acids: CASSNRGQTYEQYV. V gene TRBV27 combines with J gene TRBJ2-7, with D possibly being TRBD1 (6 bases). The CDR3 extends over 14 amino acids. Per germline, CDR1 MNHEY and CDR2 SMNVEV (reference sequence). Trimming removed 5 bases at V and 2 bases at J, with 13 bases between.